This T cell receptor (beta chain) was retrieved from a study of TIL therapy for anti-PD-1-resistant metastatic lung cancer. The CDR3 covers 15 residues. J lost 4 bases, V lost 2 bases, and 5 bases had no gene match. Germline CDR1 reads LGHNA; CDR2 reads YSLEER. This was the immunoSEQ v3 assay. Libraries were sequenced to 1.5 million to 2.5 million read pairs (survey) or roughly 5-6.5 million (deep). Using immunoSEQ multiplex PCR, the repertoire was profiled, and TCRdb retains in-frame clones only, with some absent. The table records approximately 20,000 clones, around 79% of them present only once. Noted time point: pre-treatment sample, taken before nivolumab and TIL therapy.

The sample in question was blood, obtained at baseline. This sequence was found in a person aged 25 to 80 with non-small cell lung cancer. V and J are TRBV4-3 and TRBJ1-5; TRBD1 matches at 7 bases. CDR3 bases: TGCGCCAGCAGCCAAAAGACAGGGACTAATCAGCCCCAGCATTTT. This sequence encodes CASSQKTGTNQPQHF.